The 24 T cell receptor beta chains below come from one sample, sequenced in a study of blood T cell repertoires in COVID-19. Produced via immunoSEQ multiplex PCR; TCRdb's table is partial and in-frame only. The sample records some 380,000 clones, 80% to 90% being singletons. The material sequenced was PBMCs or T cells enriched from blood (not recorded which). Source of these receptors: a man in his thirties or forties who had recovered from COVID-19.

The chain couples TRBV12-3 or TRBV12-4 to TRBJ1-1; no definite D call. CDR3 size: 13 residues. V shed 3 bases and J shed 0 bases, with 5 bases lying between them. The CDR3: CASSFRLNTEAFF. The CDR3 bases are TGTGCCAGCAGTTTCAGATTGAACACTGAAGCTTTCTTT.

This sequence joins TRBV30 and TRBJ2-7, with 7 bases that match TRBD1. CDR1 and CDR2 from the germline V gene are GTSNPN and SVGIG (reference sequence). This CDR3 comprises 14 residues. Losses at the gene ends were 3 bases for V and 5 bases for J; bases not matched to a gene: 10. The CDR3 DNA reads TGTGCCTGGAGAGAGACAGGGAATAGGAACGAGCAGTACTTC. It codes for CAWRETGNRNEQYF.

This clone has just a few counts. This rearrangement joins TRBV27 to TRBJ1-1, with 8 bases aligning to TRBD1. Germline values: CDR1 MNHEY, CDR2 SMNVEV (reference sequence). The CDR3 contains 14 residues. V lost 7 bases, J lost 4 bases, and 8 bases stayed unmatched. CDR3 in amino acids: CASTADRAGTEAFF. Written as DNA, the CDR3 is TGTGCCAGCACCGCGGACAGGGCGGGCACTGAAGCTTTCTTT.

The V call is TRBV11-3, the J call TRBJ2-3, with 7 nucleotides matching TRBD1. The V gene end was trimmed by 1 base and the J gene end by 7 bases; junction bases not matched to a gene: 5. The CDR3 spans 14 residues. The germline gives CDR1 SGHNT, CDR2 YENEEA. The DNA of the CDR3 is TGTGCCAGCAGCTTAGGCAGGGGGAGTTATACGCAGTATTTT. This translates into CASSLGRGSYTQYF. Combining the CDR3 with reference TRBV11-3 and TRBJ2-3 gives the whole variable domain EAGVVQSPRYKIIEKKQPVAFWCNPISGHNTLYWYLQNLGQGPELLIRYENEEAVDDSQLPKDRFSAERLKGVDSTLKIQPAELGDSAVYLCASSLGRGSYTQYFGPGTRLTVL.

A few counts support this clone. The chain joins TRBV4-1 to TRBJ2-3; 11 bases fit TRBD2. From germline, CDR1 is MGHRA and CDR2 YSYEKL. The length of the CDR3 is 18 residues. The J segment lost 3 bases and the V segment lost 1 base, leaving 9 bases of the junction unmatched. This CDR3 is CASSQVFTSGGVTDTQYF. The DNA for the CDR3 is TGCGCCAGCAGCCAAGTTTTTACTAGCGGGGGCGTAACAGATACGCAGTATTTT.

The chain uses TRBV5-5 and TRBJ1-1, with 10 bases identical to TRBD1. CDR3 length: 14 amino acids. The junction had 7 bases not matched to a gene; V was cut back by 6 bases and J by 5 bases. Germline-derived CDR1 and CDR2 are SGHKS and YYEKEE (reference sequence). The CDR3 coding sequence is TGTGCCAGCAACACTTGGACAGGGGGGACTGAAGCTTTCTTT. It is translated as CASNTWTGGTEAFF.

The chain uses TRBV3-1 (or the pseudogene TRBV3-2) and TRBJ1-1; the D gene is possibly TRBD1 (5 bases). Trimming took off 2 bases at V and 3 bases at J, with 10 bases between the two ends. Germline V gene lookup returns CDR1 LGHDT and CDR2 YNNKEL (reference sequence). This CDR3 is built from 14 residues. The CDR3 DNA sequence: TGTGCCAGCAGCCAATTAACAGGTGACACTGAAGCTTTCTTT. This encodes CASSQLTGDTEAFF.

The V and J genes are TRBV11-2 and TRBJ1-6, with 8 nucleotides matching TRBD1. The CDR3 length is 14 residues. The trim removed 5 bases at V and 10 bases at J, leaving 7 bases unmatched. The germline gives CDR1 SGHAT, CDR2 FQNNGV. This CDR3 reads CASSPQGARSPLHF. CDR3 nucleotide sequence: TGTGCCAGCAGCCCCCAGGGGGCCCGCTCACCCCTCCACTTT.

The chain employs TRBV11-2 and TRBJ1-1; perhaps TRBD1 as D (5 bases). The CDR3 length is 16 residues. In germline, CDR1 is SGHAT, CDR2 FQNNGV. V was cut by 1 base and J by 4 bases, with 16 bases left in between. CDR3 sequence reads: CASSLAGGVRGTEAFF. The DNA for the CDR3 is TGTGCCAGCAGCTTAGCCGGGGGGGTAAGGGGCACTGAAGCTTTCTTT.

The chain links TRBV2 to TRBJ1-5, with TRBD1 as a possible D gene (6 bases). This CDR3 has 16 amino acids. V was clipped by 3 bases and J by 2 bases, with 14 bases between them. The germline V gene encodes CDR1 SNHLY and CDR2 FYNNEI. The CDR3 spells CASSEGAQGRNQPQHF. The CDR3 nucleotides are TGTGCCAGCAGTGAGGGGGCCCAGGGGCGCAATCAGCCCCAGCATTTT.

The chain couples TRBV7-6 to TRBJ2-5; D perhaps matches TRBD2 (5 bases). V lost 1 base and J lost 5, with 17 bases in between. The CDR3 has 16 residues. CDR1 is SGHVS, CDR2 FNYEAQ, per germline. CDR3 protein: CASSLGDLLVAETQYF. In DNA form, the CDR3 reads TGTGCCAGCAGCTTAGGGGATTTACTAGTGGCCGAGACCCAGTACTTC.

The chain has TRBV18 and TRBJ1-1; D gene unclear. The V and J ends lost 0 bases and 1 base respectively, with 12 bases between them. This CDR3 contains 16 residues. From germline, CDR1 is KGHSH and CDR2 LQKENI. CDR3 in amino acids: CASSPPRGEPNTEAFF. The DNA of the CDR3 is TGTGCCAGCTCACCACCGCGAGGCGAACCGAACACTGAAGCTTTCTTT.

The V gene is TRBV18, the J gene TRBJ1-1, with 7 bases identical to TRBD1. Germline V CDR1 and CDR2: KGHSH, LQKENI. There are 14 residues in the CDR3. V shed 2 bases and J 9 bases; nucleotides not matched to a gene: 9. CDR3 residues: CASSPRQGGDQAFF. DNA for the CDR3: TGTGCCAGCTCACCAAGGCAGGGGGGAGACCAAGCTTTCTTT.

CDR3 in DNA: TGTGCCAGCAGAGACGGGGTCAACACTGAAGCTTTCTTT. Amino acids: CASRDGVNTEAFF. The chain has TRBV27 and TRBJ1-1; no definite D call. The CDR3 extends over 13 amino acids. V shed 6 bases and J shed 2 bases, with 10 bases lying between them. Germline-derived CDR1 and CDR2 are MNHEY and SMNVEV (reference sequence).

J is TRBJ2-1 and V is TRBV2; 8 bases fit TRBD2. The CDR3 loop spans 18 amino acids. The germline gives CDR1 SNHLY, CDR2 FYNNEI. V was pared by 4 bases and J by 4 bases, with 15 bases of the junction left unmatched. This CDR3 is CASSVGMDVAGLYNEQFF. The CDR3 DNA reads as TGTGCCAGCAGTGTAGGGATGGACGTAGCGGGGCTATACAATGAGCAGTTCTTC.

The rearrangement joins TRBV19 to TRBJ2-3, with TRBD2 matching 13 bases. V shed 7 bases and J 6 bases; nucleotides not matched to a gene: 10. CDR3 length: 16 residues. Germline V lookup: CDR1 LNHDA, CDR2 SQIVND (reference sequence). CDR3 protein: CASTLGLAGVVDTQYF. DNA for the CDR3: TGTGCCAGTACCCTAGGACTAGCGGGGGTGGTTGATACGCAGTATTTT.

The rearrangement links TRBV6-5 to TRBJ1-6, with TRBD1 as a possible D gene (5 bases). The V gene lost 6 bases and the J gene lost 9 bases, with 12 bases spanning the gap. The CDR3 is 13 amino acids. Germline values: CDR1 MNHEY, CDR2 SVGAGI. The CDR3 region has the DNA TGTGCCAGCAGCGGGGGATTAGTTTCACCCCTCCACTTT. This gives the protein CASSGGLVSPLHF.

The J gene is TRBJ2-6, the V gene TRBV21-1; TRBD1 was called by the table and not checked on the DNA. TRBV21-1 has pseudogene status. CDR3 length equals 16 residues. CDR3 in amino acids: CASRATGGPGANVLTF. Written as DNA, the CDR3 is TGTGCCAGCAGAGCGACAGGGGGCCCTGGGGCCAACGTCCTGACTTTC.

The chain recombines TRBV7-9 with TRBJ1-6; perhaps TRBD1 as D (6 bases). Germline-derived CDR1 and CDR2 are SEHNR and FQNEAQ (reference sequence). Trimming took off 1 base at V and 10 bases at J, with 14 bases between the two ends. There are 15 residues in the CDR3. This CDR3 is CASSLVQGARSPLHF. The CDR3 DNA reads TGTGCCAGCAGCTTAGTACAGGGCGCGAGGTCACCCCTCCACTTT.

V is TRBV12-5 and J is TRBJ1-1; 12 bases fit TRBD1. This CDR3 is 19 amino acids long. V lost 0 bases, J lost 11 bases, and 19 bases stayed unmatched. The germline V gene has CDR1 LGHNT and CDR2 FRNRAP. CDR3 region: CASGLVRNWGQGASWEAFF. CDR3 nucleotides: TGTGCTAGTGGTTTGGTACGGAATTGGGGACAGGGGGCTTCATGGGAGGCTTTCTTT.

The chain employs TRBV4-1 and TRBJ1-5; a weak D match, TRBD1 (6 bases). V shed 1 base and J shed 0 bases, with 16 bases lying between them. Germline assignment: CDR1 MGHRA and CDR2 YSYEKL. CDR3 length: 18 amino acids. The CDR3 nucleotides read TGCGCCAGCAGCCAAGTAGGGACACCTCTCCTTAGCAATCAGCCCCAGCATTTT. This codes for CASSQVGTPLLSNQPQHF.

The chain has TRBV5-1 and TRBJ2-7; a weak D match, TRBD1 (5 bases). With 4 bases removed from V and 3 bases from J, the gap between germline ends came to 8 bases. CDR3 length equals 12 residues. Per the germline V gene, CDR1 is SGHRS and CDR2 is YFSETQ. The CDR3 region has the DNA TGCGCCAGCAGCCCGACAGACTACGAGCAGTACTTC. Its translation: CASSPTDYEQYF.

The rearrangement joins TRBV5-5 to TRBJ1-1; D is unclear. Germline CDR1 and CDR2: SGHKS and YYEKEE (reference sequence). Trimming cost V 0 bases and J 3 bases, with 9 bases left between them. CDR3 length equals 14 residues. The CDR3 coding sequence is TGTGCCAGCAGCTTGGCCCCGCAGGACACTGAAGCTTTCTTT. Amino acids: CASSLAPQDTEAFF.

V is TRBV7-6 and J is TRBJ1-2; D remains unclear. V was cut by 5 bases and J by 1 base, with 17 bases left in between. CDR1 and CDR2 from the germline V gene are SGHVS and FNYEAQ. This CDR3 contains 16 residues. The CDR3 loop reads CASSASSLQNNYGYTF. The CDR3 DNA is TGTGCCAGCAGCGCAAGTAGTCTACAGAATAACTATGGCTACACCTTC.